This is a list of T cell receptor beta chains from one sample in a study of T cells in Graves' hyperthyroidism and ophthalmopathy. TCRdb re-called the multiplex PCR reads through MiXCR, storing one row per CDR3 protein. The repertoire has about 740,000 distinct CDR3 sequences, 11% to 15% of them found once; the top ten carry 9.5% to 13%. Source material: blood. The source of these receptors is a woman aged 18-30 years with Graves' hyperthyroidism. CDR3s include the opening cysteine and the closing phenylalanine or tryptophan. D genes are given only for firm matches. The size entry is marked missing in some rows and otherwise reads once, few, many or a size class.

size,D,J,V,CDR3,DNA
many,NA,TRBJ1-1,TRBV10-2,CASSRGERTEAFF,TGCGCCAGCAGTCGGGGGGAGAGGACTGAAGCTTTCTTT
NA,TRBD1,TRBJ1-5,TRBV7-8,CASSLEGTGIRQPQHF,TGTGCCAGCAGCTTAGAAGGGACAGGGATACGACAGCCCCAGCATTTT
NA,NA,TRBJ2-3,TRBV19,CASRSVQGPSTDTQYF,TGTGCCAGTAGATCGGTACAGGGCCCTAGCACAGATACGCAGTATTTT
NA,TRBD1,TRBJ2-1,TRBV28,CASKSDRDEQFF,TGTGCCAGCAAAAGTGACAGGGATGAGCAGTTCTTC
NA,TRBD1,TRBJ1-1,TRBV11-2,CASSSTGGRSTEAFF,TGTGCCAGCAGCTCGACAGGGGGCCGGTCGACTGAAGCTTTCTTT
few,NA,TRBJ1-1,TRBV7-2,CASSLKTREAFF,TGTGCCAGCAGCTTAAAGACGCGTGAAGCTTTCTTT
NA,TRBD2,TRBJ2-2,TRBV5-1,CASTLISGLAANTGELFF,TGCGCCAGCACCCTGATCTCGGGACTAGCGGCGAACACCGGGGAGCTGTTTTTT
many,TRBD1,TRBJ1-5,TRBV30,CAWSSGTGIQPQHF,TGTGCCTGGAGTTCAGGGACAGGGATACAGCCCCAGCATTTT
NA,TRBD2,TRBJ2-2,TRBV6-1,CASSPQGLAIGELFF,TGTGCCAGCAGTCCCCAAGGACTAGCTATCGGGGAGCTGTTTTTT
many,NA,TRBJ2-7,TRBV18,CASSPGSGSSYEQYF,TGTGCCAGCTCACCAGGGTCTGGCAGCTCCTACGAGCAGTACTTC
NA,TRBD1,TRBJ2-1,TRBV13,CASSLVSTGHEQFF,TGTGCCAGCAGCTTGGTATCGACAGGGCATGAGCAGTTCTTC
NA,TRBD2,TRBJ2-7,TRBV5-6,CASSQPLVAGDNEQYF,TGTGCCAGCAGCCAGCCCCTGGTAGCGGGGGACAATGAGCAGTACTTC
NA,TRBD2,TRBJ2-5,TRBV28,CASSPLGAGEKTQYF,TGTGCCAGCAGTCCCCTTGGGGCGGGAGAGAAGACCCAGTACTTC
few,NA,TRBJ2-7,TRBV10-3,CAISESGGVTYEQYF,TGTGCCATCAGTGAGTCTGGAGGGGTAACCTACGAGCAGTACTTC
NA,TRBD1,TRBJ1-3,TRBV6-6,CASSYSIPGGSSSGNTIYF,TGTGCCAGCAGTTACTCGATTCCAGGGGGCTCAAGCTCTGGAAACACCATATATTTT
NA,NA,TRBJ2-1,TRBV5-6,CASSLLAGNEQFF,TGTGCCAGCAGCCTGTTGGCCGGGAATGAGCAGTTCTTC
few,NA,TRBJ2-7,TRBV15,CATSSGWDAAYEQYF,TGTGCCACCAGCAGCGGTTGGGACGCTGCCTACGAGCAGTACTTC
many,NA,TRBJ2-7,TRBV5-1,CASSLGTSRGYEQYF,TGCGCCAGCAGCTTGGGGACTAGCAGGGGGTACGAGCAGTACTTC
NA,NA,TRBJ2-4,TRBV29-1,CSVSRLKGENIQYF,TGCAGCGTCTCCCGGCTCAAGGGGGAAAACATTCAGTACTTC
few,TRBD2,TRBJ2-1,TRBV27,CASGSGLAGGNEQFF,TGTGCCAGTGGGTCGGGGCTAGCGGGAGGTAATGAGCAGTTCTTC
NA,TRBD1,TRBJ2-7,TRBV9,CASSVEPGQGHYEQYF,TGTGCCAGCAGCGTAGAACCGGGACAGGGCCACTACGAGCAGTACTTC
NA,NA,TRBJ2-2,TRBV3-1,CASSPVGGITTGELFF,TGTGCCAGCAGCCCAGTCGGTGGGATAACGACCGGGGAGCTGTTTTTT
few,NA,TRBJ1-5,TRBV27,CAFKFQPQHF,TGTGCCTTTAAGTTCCAGCCCCAGCATTTT
many,TRBD1,TRBJ1-5,TRBV3-1,CASSRQGLGQPQHF,TGTGCCAGCAGCCGACAGGGACTGGGTCAGCCCCAGCATTTT
many,TRBD1,TRBJ1-4,TRBV29-1,CSVSATGTATNEKLFF,TGCAGCGTTTCCGCGACCGGGACAGCAACTAATGAAAAACTGTTTTTT
NA,TRBD2,TRBJ2-2,TRBV12-3/TRBV12-4,CASRASGRATGELFF,TGTGCCAGCAGGGCTAGCGGGAGAGCAACCGGGGAGCTGTTTTTT
NA,NA,TRBJ2-5,TRBV7-9,CASSPVGVQETQYF,TGTGCCAGCAGCCCTGTGGGGGTACAAGAGACCCAGTACTTC
few,TRBD2,TRBJ2-4,TRBV29-1,CSVFAGVGADIQYF,TGCAGCGTTTTTGCGGGAGTGGGTGCTGACATTCAGTACTTC
many,TRBD2,TRBJ2-1,TRBV28,CATKEALAGPYNEQFF,TGTGCCACCAAGGAGGCATTAGCGGGACCTTACAATGAGCAGTTCTTC
many,NA,TRBJ2-1,TRBV7-3,CASSLLSDNEQFF,TGTGCCAGCAGCTTGTTGTCGGACAATGAGCAGTTCTTC
NA,NA,TRBJ1-1,TRBV6-1,CASTRGGGRDTEAFF,TGTGCCAGCACCCGTGGGGGGGGTAGGGACACTGAAGCTTTCTTT
many,TRBD1,TRBJ2-5,TRBV20-1,CSASLRTGGRETQYF,TGCAGTGCTAGCCTCAGGACAGGGGGTAGGGAGACCCAGTACTTC
NA,NA,TRBJ2-1,TRBV5-1,CASSADRGAITFNEQFF,TGCGCCAGCAGCGCGGACCGGGGGGCCATTACCTTCAATGAGCAGTTCTTC
NA,TRBD1,TRBJ1-3,TRBV20-1,CSALGQGRNTIYF,TGCAGTGCTCTCGGACAGGGCCGAAACACCATATATTTT
many,NA,TRBJ1-2,TRBV6-1,CAVRGPGPQGYTF,TGTGCCGTCCGAGGGCCAGGGCCCCAGGGCTACACCTTC
NA,TRBD2,TRBJ2-3,TRBV11-2,CASSASGGSTDTQYF,TGTGCCAGTAGTGCTAGCGGGGGATCCACAGATACGCAGTATTTT
many,NA,TRBJ1-2,TRBV12-3/TRBV12-4,CASSHHNTEIYGYTF,TGTGCCAGCAGTCACCACAATACGGAGATCTATGGCTACACCTTC
few,NA,TRBJ1-4,TRBV30,CAWSAGRGKNEKLFF,TGTGCCTGGAGTGCCGGACGGGGGAAAAATGAAAAACTGTTTTTT
few,NA,TRBJ1-4,TRBV7-9,CASSRGPATNEKLFF,TGTGCCAGCAGCCGGGGACCCGCAACTAATGAAAAACTGTTTTTT
many,NA,TRBJ2-1,TRBV2,CASSEALGGEQFF,TGTGCCAGCAGTGAAGCGCTAGGGGGTGAGCAGTTCTTC
NA,NA,TRBJ2-2,TRBV3-1,CASSREGANTGELFF,TGTGCCAGCAGCCGGGAAGGGGCCAACACCGGGGAGCTGTTTTTT
many,TRBD1,TRBJ2-7,TRBV28,CASSEHWTGGSYEQYF,TGTGCCAGCAGTGAGCACTGGACAGGGGGCTCCTACGAGCAGTACTTC